One sample yielded the 2 T cell receptor beta chains listed below, sequenced in a study of blood T cell repertoires in COVID-19. Some clones are missing from TCRdb's copy, which holds only in-frame ones; the method was immunoSEQ multiplex PCR. Of about 150,000 clones listed, approximately 86% are singletons. The source material was peripheral blood. Receptors originate from a woman aged 70-85 years with acute or convalescent COVID-19.

This clone appeared a single time. This rearrangement joins TRBV28 to TRBJ1-5; 7 positions match TRBD1. The CDR3 spans 16 residues. The V gene end was trimmed by 4 bases and the J gene end by 3 bases; junction bases not matched to a gene: 9. Germline V gene lookup returns CDR1 MDHEN and CDR2 SYDVKM. The CDR3 here is CASSSYWTGNNQPQHF. The CDR3, as DNA: TGTGCCAGCAGTTCTTACTGGACAGGCAACAATCAGCCCCAGCATTTT.

The chain carries TRBV18 and TRBJ2-6; possibly TRBD1 for D (5 bases). In germline, CDR1 is KGHSH, CDR2 LQKENI. This CDR3 spans 19 amino acids. The V end was cut by 6 bases, the J end by 0 bases, with 21 bases between. CDR3 DNA: TGTGCCAGCTCGCTCTGGGCTGAAGGGGCCCCCTCTGGGGCCAACGTCCTGACTTTC. This encodes CASSLWAEGAPSGANVLTF.